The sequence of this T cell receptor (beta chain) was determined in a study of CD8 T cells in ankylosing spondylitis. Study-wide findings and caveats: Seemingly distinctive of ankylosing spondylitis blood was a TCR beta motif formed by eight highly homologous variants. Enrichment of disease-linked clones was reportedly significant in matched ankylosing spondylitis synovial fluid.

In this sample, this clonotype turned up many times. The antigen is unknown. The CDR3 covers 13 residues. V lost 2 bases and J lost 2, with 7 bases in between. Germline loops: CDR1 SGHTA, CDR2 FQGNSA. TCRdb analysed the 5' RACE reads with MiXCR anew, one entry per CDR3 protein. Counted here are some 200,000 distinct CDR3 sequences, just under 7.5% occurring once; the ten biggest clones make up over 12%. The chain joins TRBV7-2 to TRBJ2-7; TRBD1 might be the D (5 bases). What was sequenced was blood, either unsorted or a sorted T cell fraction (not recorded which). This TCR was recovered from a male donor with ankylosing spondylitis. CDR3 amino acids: CASSLIGAYEQYF. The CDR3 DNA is TGTGCCAGCAGCTTAATAGGGGCCTACGAGCAGTACTTC.